One and the same sample provided the 31 T cell receptor beta chains below, sequenced in a study of cytomegalovirus exposure and HLA in healthy donors. Vbeta (60) and Jbeta (13) primers were used in the PCR. Assay used: immunoSEQ multiplex PCR; TCRdb lists only in-frame clones, some missing. Of 100,000 to 150,000 clones in the sample, roughly 72% were seen once. Sequencing used PBMCs. These receptors were taken from a middle-aged man in good health and CMV-seropositive.

This chain uses TRBV19 with TRBJ2-2, with a possible D match to TRBD2 (8 bases). CDR1 is LNHDA and CDR2 is SQIVND in the germline V gene (reference sequence). CDR3 size: 15 residues. The V and J ends lost 8 bases and 6 bases respectively, with 19 bases between them. This CDR3 reads CASQLGLGGPGELFF. CDR3 nucleotide sequence: TGTGCCAGTCAATTGGGACTAGGGGGCCCCGGGGAGCTGTTTTTT.

The rearrangement links TRBV15 to TRBJ2-1; 9 bases are shared with TRBD2. Germline CDR1 is LNHNV and CDR2 is YYDKDF (reference sequence). V gave up 4 bases and J gave up 4 bases; unmatched junction bases: 8. This CDR3 comprises 16 residues. The CDR3 nucleotides read TGTGCCACCAGCACCCGGGCGGGAGGGTTGTACAATGAGCAGTTCTTC. Its protein is CATSTRAGGLYNEQFF.

V and J are TRBV28 and TRBJ1-2; D gene unclear. The germline gives CDR1 MDHEN, CDR2 SYDVKM. The V end lost 8 bases, the J end lost 7 bases, and 17 bases lay between the germline ends. The CDR3 sequence is 13 residues long. CDR3 nucleotide sequence: TGTGCCAGCTTCAAACCCGGAGTTGGTGGCTACACCTTC. This gives the protein CASFKPGVGGYTF.

The table lists this clone with a few counts. The genes are TRBV9 and TRBJ2-2, with TRBD2 matching 9 bases. V was clipped by 7 bases and J by 4 bases; unmatched bases: 14. Germline CDR1 reads SGDLS; CDR2 reads YYNGEE. This CDR3 has 17 amino acids. CDR3 sequence: CASPEKRREGRTGELFF. In nucleotides, the CDR3 is TGTGCCAGCCCCGAGAAGAGGCGGGAGGGCCGCACCGGGGAGCTGTTTTTT.

The V gene is TRBV2, the J gene TRBJ1-4; perhaps TRBD1 as D (5 bases). The V and J ends lost 5 bases and 8 bases respectively, with 15 bases between them. CDR3 length equals 14 residues. CDR1 and CDR2 from the germline V gene are SNHLY and FYNNEI. The CDR3 region has the DNA TGTGCCAGCAGTATAACGCAGGGAAGAGAAAAACTGTTTTTT. Protein product: CASSITQGREKLFF. The full variable domain, in which reference TRBV2 and TRBJ1-4 provide the parts outside the CDR3, is EPEVTQTPSHQVTQMGQEVILRCVPISNHLYFYWYRQILGQKVEFLVSFYNNEISEKSEIFDDQFSVERPDGSNFTLKIRSTKLEDSAMYFCASSITQGREKLFFGSGTQLSVL.

This clone was found a few times. The rearrangement joins TRBV6-1 to TRBJ1-1; tentative D call: TRBD1 (5 bases). The V end lost 6 bases, the J end lost 4 bases, and 15 bases lay between the germline ends. The germline V gene has CDR1 MNHNS and CDR2 SASEGT. The CDR3 covers 14 residues. The CDR3 sequence is CASSAKGGTTEAFF. The CDR3 nucleotides read TGTGCCAGCAGCGCCAAGGGAGGGACCACTGAAGCTTTCTTT.

This sequence joins TRBV19 and TRBJ2-2; 9 bases align to TRBD1. The ends lost 3 bases at V and 4 bases at J; junction bases unmatched: 6. The germline V gene has CDR1 LNHDA and CDR2 SQIVND (reference sequence). The CDR3 runs to 16 residues. CDR3 residues: CASSMGGTGITGELFF. The CDR3 region has the DNA TGTGCCAGTAGTATGGGGGGGACAGGGATCACCGGGGAGCTGTTTTTT.

The chain is built from TRBV7-3 and TRBJ2-7; D possibly corresponds to TRBD1 (6 bases). The V end lost 5 bases, the J end lost 6 bases, and 14 bases lay between the germline ends. There are 13 residues in the CDR3. Germline-derived CDR1 and CDR2 are SGHTA and FQGTGA. DNA of the CDR3: TGTGCCAGCAGCCCTGGGGGCCTCGCCGAGCAGTACTTC. Protein: CASSPGGLAEQYF.

The CDR3 protein is CASSLTRGALKEQFF. The DNA of the CDR3 is TGTGCCAGCAGCTTAACGCGGGGGGCTTTGAAAGAGCAGTTCTTC. The chain joins TRBV7-8 to TRBJ2-1; 8 bases match TRBD2. The length of the CDR3 is 15 residues. Losses at the gene ends were 2 bases for V and 10 bases for J; bases not matched to a gene: 10. CDR1 and CDR2 from the germline V gene are SGHVS and FQNEAQ.

The chain uses TRBV5-8 and TRBJ2-1; tentative D call: TRBD2 (6 bases). Germline V gives CDR1 SGHTS, CDR2 YDEGEE. Trimming removed 0 bases from V and 5 bases from J, with 15 bases in between. This CDR3 is 16 amino acids long. CDR3 sequence (DNA): TGTGCCAGCAGCTTGGACGCGGGCGGGGTAAACAATGAGCAGTTCTTC. Protein: CASSLDAGGVNNEQFF.

J is TRBJ2-7 and V is TRBV6-1; 9 positions match TRBD1. This CDR3 spans 11 amino acids. J lost 7 bases, V lost 8 bases, and 3 bases had no gene match. Germline V gene data show CDR1 as MNHNS and CDR2 as SASEGT. The CDR3: CASDRGGEQYF. The CDR3 DNA is TGTGCCAGCGACAGGGGGGGGGAGCAGTACTTC.

The J gene is TRBJ2-6, the V gene TRBV4-2; 9 nucleotides match TRBD2. The CDR3 sequence is 17 residues long. The germline V gene encodes CDR1 LGHNA and CDR2 YNFKEQ. J gave up 3 bases and V 2 bases, and 5 bases lay outside the gene matches. This chain's CDR3 is CASSQSGTSFGANVLTF. The CDR3 DNA sequence: TGTGCCAGCAGCCAAAGCGGGACTAGCTTTGGGGCCAACGTCCTGACTTTC.

The CDR3 spells CSVDAGQGRYGYTF. The DNA for the CDR3 is TGCAGCGTTGATGCGGGACAGGGGAGGTATGGCTACACCTTC. V is TRBV29-1 and J is TRBJ1-2, with 10 bases that match TRBD1. Germline V gene lookup returns CDR1 SQVTM and CDR2 ANQGSEA. Trimming cost V 3 bases and J 5 bases; bases outside gene matches: 6. The CDR3 loop spans 14 amino acids.

This clone is a singleton in its sample. The chain uses TRBV5-1 and TRBJ2-3, with TRBD1 matching over 8 bases. Losses at the gene ends were 3 bases for V and 3 bases for J; bases not matched to a gene: 12. CDR3 length: 17 amino acids. Germline CDR1 reads SGHRS; CDR2 reads YFSETQ. CDR3 DNA sequence: TGCGCCAGCAGCTACTCTAGACAGGGGAAAGGGACAGATACGCAGTATTTT. This translates into CASSYSRQGKGTDTQYF.

The genes are TRBV5-1 and TRBJ1-1; D is perhaps TRBD1 (6 bases). Germline V gene data show CDR1 as SGHRS and CDR2 as YFSETQ. The CDR3 is 14 residues long. V was pared by 2 bases and J by 1 base, with 9 bases between. The CDR3 sequence is CASSFGGRNTEAFF. Written as DNA, the CDR3 is TGCGCCAGCAGCTTTGGGGGCCGGAACACTGAAGCTTTCTTT. The whole variable domain, remainder taken from reference TRBV5-1 and TRBJ1-1, is KAGVTQTPRYLIKTRGQQVTLSCSPISGHRSVSWYQQTPGQGLQFLFEYFSETQRNKGNFPGRFSGRQFSNSRSEMNVSTLELGDSALYLCASSFGGRNTEAFFGQGTRLTVV.

In its sample, this clone was seen a few times. The J gene is TRBJ2-2, the V gene TRBV11-3; no clear D. V dropped 5 bases and J dropped 2 bases, with 6 bases sitting between them. Germline CDR1 reads SGHNT; CDR2 reads YENEEA. CDR3 length: 13 residues. CDR3 nucleotides: TGTGCCAGCAGCGGGCGTAACACCGGGGAGCTGTTTTTT. Its protein is CASSGRNTGELFF.

The rearrangement uses TRBV29-1 and TRBJ2-2, with D possibly matching TRBD1 (6 bases). Germline values: CDR1 SQVTM, CDR2 ANQGSEA. The CDR3 consists of 16 residues. With 7 bases removed from V and 1 base from J, the gap between germline ends came to 19 bases. The CDR3 DNA is TGCAGCGCAACCCCCGGGACAACCTTGAACACCGGGGAGCTGTTTTTT. It encodes CSATPGTTLNTGELFF.

V and J are TRBV25-1 and TRBJ2-3; D is perhaps TRBD2 (6 bases). The CDR3 sequence is 16 residues long. Trimming pared 4 bases from V and 2 bases from J, leaving 16 bases between. Germline lookup yields CDR1 MGHDK and CDR2 SYGVNS. In nucleotides, the CDR3 is TGTGCCAGCAGTGCGTGGGCTGGGGAGGTCACAGATACGCAGTATTTT. This codes for CASSAWAGEVTDTQYF.

The chain links TRBV23-1 to TRBJ1-2; D is undetermined. TRBV23-1 is identified as an open reading frame with a role that is uncertain. V was trimmed by 4 bases and J by 8 bases, leaving 5 bases between them. The CDR3 totals 10 residues. The CDR3 DNA follows: TGCGCCAGCAGTCTTAGAGGCTACACCTTC. It specifies CASSLRGYTF.

This clone has only a few counts. This chain joins TRBV2 and TRBJ2-1; 9 nucleotides match TRBD2. This CDR3 has 16 residues. Trimming took 0 bases from V and 9 from J; bases not matched to a gene: 9. Germline assignment: CDR1 SNHLY and CDR2 FYNNEI. DNA of the CDR3: TGTGCCAGCAGTGAAGCCGCTCCGGGACTAGCATCTGAGCAGTTCTTC. Its protein product is CASSEAAPGLASEQFF.

The chain recombines TRBV6-5 with TRBJ2-2; D remains unclear. CDR1 and CDR2 from the germline V gene are MNHEY and SVGAGI. This CDR3 contains 12 residues. Trimming left V 5 bases short and J 7 bases short, with 8 bases between. CDR3 loop: CASSPRFGELFF. The CDR3 nucleotides read TGTGCCAGCAGTCCTCGGTTCGGGGAGCTGTTTTTT.

This clone was counted a single time. The genes are TRBV6-4 and TRBJ2-1, with 9 bases fitting TRBD1. The germline V gene encodes CDR1 MRHNA and CDR2 SNTAGT. There are 15 residues in the CDR3. J gave up 4 bases and V 0 bases, and 1 base lay outside the gene matches. DNA for the CDR3: TGTGCCAGCAGTGACTCCGGGACAGGGTACAATGAGCAGTTCTTC. Its translation is CASSDSGTGYNEQFF.

The gene calls are TRBV29-1 and TRBJ2-7, with D possibly being TRBD1 (8 bases). The CDR3 extends over 14 amino acids. In germline, CDR1 is SQVTM, CDR2 ANQGSEA. V shed 7 bases and J shed 5 bases, with 21 bases lying between them. The CDR3 reads CSAGGQGRFDEQYF. In DNA, the CDR3 is TGCAGCGCGGGAGGACAGGGACGGTTTGACGAGCAGTACTTC.

V and J are TRBV27 and TRBJ2-1; 8 nucleotides align to TRBD2. After removal of 5 bases from V and 7 bases from J, the junction contained 7 bases not matched to a gene. CDR3 length equals 14 residues. Per the germline V gene, CDR1 is MNHEY and CDR2 is SMNVEV (reference sequence). The CDR3 DNA follows: TGTGCCAGCAGTGGGGGCTTAGCGGGGAATGAGCAGTTCTTC. It specifies CASSGGLAGNEQFF.

The chain combines TRBV7-8 with TRBJ2-7, with D maybe TRBD1 (6 bases). V lost 3 bases, J lost 6 bases, and 9 bases lay in between. CDR3 length: 12 residues. The germline gives CDR1 SGHVS, CDR2 FQNEAQ. The CDR3, as DNA: TGTGCCAGCAGCTTGGAAGGGGGCGAGCAGTACTTC. Its translation is CASSLEGGEQYF.

The chain employs TRBV5-4 and TRBJ2-1; D not certain. Germline V gene sequence: CDR1 SGHNT, CDR2 YYREEE (reference sequence). The CDR3 covers 13 residues. The V end was cut by 0 bases, the J end by 8 bases, with 9 bases between. CDR3 sequence (DNA): TGTGCCAGCAGCTTGGCCCTCCCCCATGAGCAGTTCTTC. Translating it yields CASSLALPHEQFF.

The chain combines TRBV7-2 with TRBJ2-2; no clear D. The CDR3 is made up of 14 amino acids. Germline V gives CDR1 SGHTA, CDR2 FQGNSA. V was cut by 2 bases and J by 5 bases, with 9 bases left in between. The CDR3 region has the DNA TGTGCCAGCAGCTTACCGTACGGGACCGGGGAGCTGTTTTTT. It encodes CASSLPYGTGELFF.

There are a few counts of this clone. CDR3 sequence: CASRPDRAYNQPQHF. In DNA form, the CDR3 reads TGTGCCAGCAGGCCGGACAGGGCATACAATCAGCCCCAGCATTTT. The chain employs TRBV6-5 and TRBJ1-5, with 8 bases identical to TRBD1. Germline trimming cut 6 bases from V and 3 bases from J; bases unmatched to any gene: 7. Germline V gene lookup returns CDR1 MNHEY and CDR2 SVGAGI. The CDR3 length is 15 residues.

The chain carries TRBV7-6 and TRBJ2-2; 8 bases are shared with TRBD2. CDR3 length equals 16 residues. After removal of 1 base from V and 5 bases from J, the junction contained 6 bases not matched to a gene. The germline CDR1 and CDR2 sequences are SGHVS and FNYEAQ. The CDR3: CASSLVPGGETGELFF. The CDR3 coding sequence is TGTGCCAGCAGCTTAGTTCCGGGAGGGGAGACCGGGGAGCTGTTTTTT.

The rearrangement links TRBV19 to TRBJ1-1; no reliable D call. CDR1 is LNHDA and CDR2 is SQIVND in the germline V gene (reference sequence). Trimming took off 2 bases at V and 5 bases at J, with 18 bases between the two ends. This CDR3 is 16 amino acids long. CDR3 in amino acids: CASSILSPRGGTEAFF. The CDR3 nucleotides are TGTGCCAGTAGTATACTATCCCCCAGAGGAGGGACTGAAGCTTTCTTT.

In its sample, this clone was seen a few times. The rearrangement links TRBV27 to TRBJ1-4, with unresolved D. Trimming removed 2 bases from V and 7 bases from J, with 11 bases in between. Germline CDR1 reads MNHEY; CDR2 reads SMNVEV (reference sequence). CDR3 length equals 14 residues. This CDR3 reads CASSLTGIGEKLFF. CDR3 in DNA: TGTGCCAGCAGTTTAACGGGGATTGGTGAAAAACTGTTTTTT.